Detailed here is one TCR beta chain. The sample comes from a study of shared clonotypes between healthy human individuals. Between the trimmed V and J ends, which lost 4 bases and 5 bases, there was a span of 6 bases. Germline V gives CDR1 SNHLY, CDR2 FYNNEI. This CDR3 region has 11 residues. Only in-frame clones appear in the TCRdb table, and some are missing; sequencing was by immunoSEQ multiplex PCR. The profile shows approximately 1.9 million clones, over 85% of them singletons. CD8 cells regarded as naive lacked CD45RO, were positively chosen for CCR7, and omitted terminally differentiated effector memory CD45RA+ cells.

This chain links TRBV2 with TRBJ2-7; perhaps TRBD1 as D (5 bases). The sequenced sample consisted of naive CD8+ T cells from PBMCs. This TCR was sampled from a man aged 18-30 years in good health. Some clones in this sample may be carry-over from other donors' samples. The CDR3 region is CASSATDEQYF. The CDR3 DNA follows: TGTGCCAGCAGTGCGACAGACGAGCAGTACTTC.